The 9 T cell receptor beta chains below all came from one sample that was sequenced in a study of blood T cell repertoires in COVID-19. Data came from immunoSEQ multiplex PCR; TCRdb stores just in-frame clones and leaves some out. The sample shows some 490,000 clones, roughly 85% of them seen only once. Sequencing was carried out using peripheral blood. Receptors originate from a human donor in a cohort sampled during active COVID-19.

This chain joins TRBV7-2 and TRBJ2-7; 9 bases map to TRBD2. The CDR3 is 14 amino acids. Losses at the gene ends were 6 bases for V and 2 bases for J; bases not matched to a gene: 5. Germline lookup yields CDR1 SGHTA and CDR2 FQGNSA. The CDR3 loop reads CASRVAGETYEQYF. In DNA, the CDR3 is TGTGCCAGCAGGGTAGCGGGAGAGACCTACGAGCAGTACTTC.

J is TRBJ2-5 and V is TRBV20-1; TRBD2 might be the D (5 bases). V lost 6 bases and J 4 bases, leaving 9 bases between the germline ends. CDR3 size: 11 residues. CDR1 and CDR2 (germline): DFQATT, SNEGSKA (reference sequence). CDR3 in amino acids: CSALGGETQYF. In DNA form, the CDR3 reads TGCAGTGCCCTTGGAGGAGAGACCCAGTACTTC.

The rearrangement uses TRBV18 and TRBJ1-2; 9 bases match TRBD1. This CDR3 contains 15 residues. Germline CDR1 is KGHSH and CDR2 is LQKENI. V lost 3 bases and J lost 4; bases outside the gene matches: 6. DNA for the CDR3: TGTGCCAGCTCACCTGCGGACAGGGGTGGCTATGGCTACACCTTC. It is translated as CASSPADRGGYGYTF.

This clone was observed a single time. CDR3 DNA sequence: TGTGCCAGCAGTGAGACAGGGAGATACGAGCAGTACTTC. Translated: CASSETGRYEQYF. This chain links TRBV6-2 or TRBV6-3 with TRBJ2-7; 7 bases map to TRBD1. CDR1 is MNHEY and CDR2 is SVGEGT in the germline V gene. CDR3 length: 13 residues. V was clipped by 5 bases and J by 4 bases; unmatched bases: 5.

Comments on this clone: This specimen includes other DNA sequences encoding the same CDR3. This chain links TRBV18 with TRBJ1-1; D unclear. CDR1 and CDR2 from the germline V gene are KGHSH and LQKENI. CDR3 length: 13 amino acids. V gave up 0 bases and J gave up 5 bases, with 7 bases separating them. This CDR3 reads CASSPPGRTEAFF. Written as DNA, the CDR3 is TGTGCCAGCTCACCACCAGGCAGGACTGAAGCTTTCTTT.

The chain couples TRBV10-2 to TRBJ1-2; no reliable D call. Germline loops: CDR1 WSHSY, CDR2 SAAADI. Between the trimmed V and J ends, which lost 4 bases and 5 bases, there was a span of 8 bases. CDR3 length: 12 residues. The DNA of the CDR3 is TGCGCCAGCAGTGTGACGGGATATGGCTACACCTTC. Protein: CASSVTGYGYTF.

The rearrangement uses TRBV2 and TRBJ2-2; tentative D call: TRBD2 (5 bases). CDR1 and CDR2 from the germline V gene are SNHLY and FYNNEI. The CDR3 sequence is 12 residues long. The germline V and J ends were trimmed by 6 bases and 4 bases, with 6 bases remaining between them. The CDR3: CASRRATGELFF. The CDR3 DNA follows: TGTGCCAGCAGGAGGGCCACCGGGGAGCTGTTTTTT. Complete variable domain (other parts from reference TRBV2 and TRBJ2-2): EPEVTQTPSHQVTQMGQEVILRCVPISNHLYFYWYRQILGQKVEFLVSFYNNEISEKSEIFDDQFSVERPDGSNFTLKIRSTKLEDSAMYFCASRRATGELFFGEGSRLTVL.

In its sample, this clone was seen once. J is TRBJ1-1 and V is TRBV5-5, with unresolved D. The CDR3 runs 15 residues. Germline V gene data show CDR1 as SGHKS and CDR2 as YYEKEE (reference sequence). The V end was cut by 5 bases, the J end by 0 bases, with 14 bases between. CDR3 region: CASSSGWGMNTEAFF. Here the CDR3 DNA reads TGTGCCAGCAGTTCGGGGTGGGGTATGAACACTGAAGCTTTCTTT. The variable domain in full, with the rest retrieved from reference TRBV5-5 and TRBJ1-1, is DAGVTQSPTHLIKTRGQQVTLRCSPISGHKSVSWYQQVLGQGPQFIFQYYEKEERGRGNFPDRFSARQFPNYSSELNVNALLLGDSALYLCASSSGWGMNTEAFFGQGTRLTVV.

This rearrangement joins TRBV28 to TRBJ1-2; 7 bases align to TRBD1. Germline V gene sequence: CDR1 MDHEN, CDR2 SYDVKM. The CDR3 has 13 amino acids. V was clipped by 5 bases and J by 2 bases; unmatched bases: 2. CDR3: CASSTGQNYGYTF. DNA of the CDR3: TGTGCCAGCAGTACGGGACAGAACTATGGCTACACCTTC.